These 30 T cell receptor beta chains originate from one sample sequenced in a study of blood T cell repertoires in COVID-19. Assay used: immunoSEQ multiplex PCR; TCRdb lists only in-frame clones, some missing. The sample includes 140,000 or so clones, around 82% of them seen just once. Input material: peripheral blood. These TCRs come from a human donor in a cohort sampled during active COVID-19.

The V and J genes are TRBV27 and TRBJ1-1; 7 bases are a match to TRBD1. Germline V CDR1 and CDR2: MNHEY, SMNVEV (reference sequence). V trimming: 6 bases; J trimming: 2 bases; junction bases outside the gene matches: 6. The CDR3 has 14 amino acids. CDR3 sequence reads: CASRQTGINTEAFF. In DNA form, the CDR3 reads TGTGCCAGCAGACAGACAGGGATTAACACTGAAGCTTTCTTT.

This chain joins TRBV27 and TRBJ2-5; 8 bases are a match to TRBD2. With V trimmed by 4 bases and J by 1 base, 14 bases remained unmatched. The CDR3 contains 18 residues. Germline V lookup: CDR1 MNHEY, CDR2 SMNVEV (reference sequence). CDR3 protein: CASSSYPPTTSGQETQYF. CDR3 nucleotides: TGTGCCAGCAGTTCCTATCCCCCCACAACTAGCGGCCAAGAGACCCAGTACTTC.

This clone was counted only a few times. CDR3 residues: CASSGLGADHTGELFF. The CDR3 coding sequence is TGCGCCAGCAGTGGACTCGGAGCGGACCACACCGGGGAGCTGTTTTTT. The rearrangement uses TRBV10-1 and TRBJ2-2; possibly TRBD2 for D (5 bases). The ends were cut back, 4 bases at V and 3 bases at J, with 15 bases in the middle. The length of the CDR3 is 16 residues. Germline values: CDR1 WNHNN, CDR2 SYGVQD (reference sequence).

CDR3 region: CASSPRTGGIYEQYF. For the CDR3, the DNA is TGTGCCAGCTCACCAAGGACAGGGGGCATATACGAGCAGTACTTC. The J gene is TRBJ2-7, the V gene TRBV18, with TRBD1 matching 11 bases. CDR3 length equals 15 residues. Germline CDR1 and CDR2: KGHSH and LQKENI. The ends lost 2 bases at V and 4 bases at J; junction bases unmatched: 4.

V and J are TRBV2 and TRBJ1-1; 7 bases fit TRBD1. CDR1 is SNHLY and CDR2 is FYNNEI in the germline V gene. Trimming removed 7 bases from V and 5 bases from J; junction bases left unmatched: 4. This CDR3 has 12 amino acids. In DNA, the CDR3 is TGTGCCAGCAACGGGGGACAGACTGAAGCTTTCTTT. Amino acids: CASNGGQTEAFF.

This clone was seen only once. In DNA form, the CDR3 reads TGTGCCAGCAGCCCTCATTGGACAGGGGGCGGAGGCATTCAGTACTTC. It encodes CASSPHWTGGGGIQYF. This chain joins TRBV28 and TRBJ2-4, with TRBD1 identical over 11 bases. The CDR3 consists of 16 residues. V was clipped by 6 bases and J by 9 bases; unmatched bases: 13. From germline, CDR1 is MDHEN and CDR2 SYDVKM.

This clone was seen a single time. This chain uses TRBV11-2 with TRBJ2-7; D not certain. Germline V gene lookup returns CDR1 SGHAT and CDR2 FQNNGV. Trimming left V 5 bases short and J 6 bases short, with 8 bases between. The CDR3 has 11 residues. Here the CDR3 reads CASSRFGEQYF. In DNA, the CDR3 is TGTGCCAGCAGCCGGTTCGGCGAGCAGTACTTC.

The chain recombines TRBV5-6 with TRBJ1-1, with TRBD1 as a possible D gene (5 bases). This CDR3 is 16 amino acids long. V gave up 4 bases and J gave up 4 bases, with 20 bases separating them. Per the germline V gene, CDR1 is SGHDT and CDR2 is YYEEEE. This CDR3 reads CASSVGLWEGRTEAFF. CDR3 in DNA: TGTGCCAGCAGCGTGGGACTTTGGGAGGGTCGCACTGAAGCTTTCTTT.

This chain joins TRBV5-1 and TRBJ2-6, with D possibly being TRBD1 (6 bases). V lost 4 bases, J lost 4 bases, and 12 bases lay in between. Germline CDR1 is SGHRS and CDR2 is YFSETQ. This CDR3 region has 15 residues. The CDR3 nucleotides are TGCGCCAGCAGCCCACAGGGTACCGGGGCCAACGTCCTGACTTTC. Translation: CASSPQGTGANVLTF.

The rearrangement uses TRBV7-9 and TRBJ1-4; D may be TRBD1 (5 bases). Trimming pared 0 bases from V and 10 bases from J, leaving 12 bases between. This CDR3 has 14 amino acids. Germline assignment: CDR1 SEHNR and CDR2 FQNEAQ (reference sequence). The CDR3 DNA sequence: TGTGCCAGCAGCTTAGCGGACACCATCGGAAAACTGTTTTTT. Translated: CASSLADTIGKLFF.

This chain connects TRBV6-5 to TRBJ1-5; 8 bases match TRBD1. V dropped 8 bases and J dropped 5; count of bases not matched to a gene: 2. The CDR3 has 12 amino acids. Germline V gene lookup returns CDR1 MNHEY and CDR2 SVGAGI. Here the CDR3 DNA reads TGTGCCAGCGGGACAGGCTATCAGCCCCAGCATTTT. As protein: CASGTGYQPQHF.

The genes are TRBV11-2 and TRBJ2-1; possible D gene TRBD1, 6 bases. Germline V gene lookup returns CDR1 SGHAT and CDR2 FQNNGV. The length of the CDR3 is 15 residues. The V end lost 5 bases, the J end lost 3 bases, and 14 bases lay between the germline ends. This CDR3 reads CASSIYRDRYNEQFF. The CDR3 DNA reads as TGTGCCAGCAGCATCTACAGGGATCGCTACAATGAGCAGTTCTTC.

The rearrangement joins TRBV4-1 to TRBJ2-2; D is possibly TRBD2 (5 bases). V was clipped by 4 bases and J by 2 bases, with 14 bases between them. This CDR3 contains 16 residues. Germline CDR1 MGHRA, CDR2 YSYEKL. The CDR3 coding sequence is TGCGCCAGCAGCCCTCTCCCCGGAGGAAACACCGGGGAGCTGTTTTTT. Amino acids: CASSPLPGGNTGELFF.

The chain recombines TRBV15 with TRBJ2-5, with 10 bases aligning to TRBD1. This CDR3 contains 16 residues. The J segment lost 3 bases and the V segment lost 3 bases, leaving 7 bases of the junction unmatched. The germline V gene has CDR1 LNHNV and CDR2 YYDKDF (reference sequence). This CDR3 is CATSRGRTGGKETQYF. The CDR3 DNA reads as TGTGCCACCAGCAGGGGCCGGACAGGGGGTAAAGAGACCCAGTACTTC.

This chain links TRBV30 with TRBJ1-2, with a weak D call TRBD1 (5 bases). The CDR3 runs to 14 residues. CDR1 GTSNPN and CDR2 SVGIG come from the germline V gene (reference sequence). V dropped 0 bases and J dropped 4 bases, with 12 bases sitting between them. CDR3 sequence reads: CAWSVSGVGYGYTF. In DNA form, the CDR3 reads TGTGCCTGGAGTGTCTCGGGGGTTGGCTATGGCTACACCTTC. The full variable domain, with the rest looked up from reference TRBV30 and TRBJ1-2, is SQTIHQWPATLVQPVGSPLSLECTVEGTSNPNLYWYRQAAGRGLQLLFYSVGIGQISSEVPQNLSASRPQDRQFILSSKKLLLSDSGFYLCAWSVSGVGYGYTFGSGTRLTVV.

This clone was picked up one time. This chain uses TRBV5-1 with TRBJ1-1; TRBD1 is a possible D gene (6 bases). Deletions cut 2 bases from V and 1 base from J, with 15 bases between. The CDR3 extends over 16 amino acids. Germline V CDR1 and CDR2: SGHRS, YFSETQ. CDR3 nucleotide sequence: TGCGCCAGCAGCTTTCAACAGGGTGGAGCGAACACTGAAGCTTTCTTT. Translating it yields CASSFQQGGANTEAFF.

This clone was picked up a small number of times. The V call is TRBV5-1, the J call TRBJ2-1, with TRBD1 identical over 8 bases. CDR3 length: 15 residues. CDR1 is SGHRS, CDR2 YFSETQ, per germline. Losses at the gene ends were 2 bases for V and 8 bases for J; bases not matched to a gene: 9. The CDR3 region has the DNA TGCGCCAGCAGCTTCGGACAGGGTAAGGTTGATGAGCAGTTCTTC. Protein sequence: CASSFGQGKVDEQFF.

The rearrangement joins TRBV6-5 to TRBJ1-2, with TRBD1 identical over 9 bases. The CDR3 extends over 14 amino acids. The V gene's germline CDR1 is MNHEY and CDR2 SVGAGI. V gave up 5 bases and J gave up 4 bases; unmatched junction bases: 5. The CDR3 here is CASSRTGDIYGYTF. In DNA, the CDR3 is TGTGCCAGCAGTCGGACAGGGGATATCTATGGCTACACCTTC.

The chain carries TRBV5-1 and TRBJ1-5, with D tentatively TRBD2 (6 bases). The end of the DNA is better explained by TRBJ2-3, so the J call may be wrong. This CDR3 region has 13 residues. Per germline, CDR1 SGHRS and CDR2 YFSETQ. In DNA form, the CDR3 reads TGCGCCAGCAGCTCTGAGGCCGGGAGCCACCAGTATTTT. Its translation is CASSSEAGSHQYF.

In this sample, this clone turned up a few times. This chain joins TRBV5-4 and TRBJ2-1, with D possibly matching TRBD2 (5 bases). CDR1 and CDR2 (germline): SGHNT, YYREEE (reference sequence). This CDR3 has 16 amino acids. The V gene lost 0 bases and the J gene lost 0 bases, with 10 bases spanning the gap. The CDR3, as DNA: TGTGCCAGCAGCTTGGGCGGGCGCAGCTCCTACAATGAGCAGTTCTTC. It translates to CASSLGGRSSYNEQFF.

The rearrangement joins TRBV5-1 to TRBJ2-7; possibly TRBD1 for D (6 bases). The CDR3 length is 15 residues. V lost 3 bases, J lost 5 bases, and 18 bases lay in between. Germline CDR1 SGHRS, CDR2 YFSETQ. CDR3 amino acids: CASSSQQGWGNEQYF. CDR3 DNA: TGCGCCAGCAGCTCCCAACAGGGCTGGGGGAACGAGCAGTACTTC.

The chain links TRBV5-6 to TRBJ1-5; 7 positions match TRBD1. This CDR3 comprises 17 residues. Germline lookup yields CDR1 SGHDT and CDR2 YYEEEE. V lost 2 bases, J lost 4 bases, and 12 bases stayed unmatched. The CDR3 here is CASSFKQGLLANQPQHF. CDR3 in DNA: TGTGCCAGCAGCTTCAAACAGGGGCTATTAGCAAATCAGCCCCAGCATTTT.

The V call is TRBV7-9, the J call TRBJ1-1; D might be TRBD1 (6 bases). In germline, CDR1 is SEHNR, CDR2 FQNEAQ (reference sequence). The CDR3 spans 14 residues. The germline V and J ends were trimmed by 4 bases and 2 bases, with 11 bases remaining between them. The CDR3 region is CASSSGGPNTEAFF. CDR3 DNA: TGTGCCAGCAGCTCGGGGGGGCCCAACACTGAAGCTTTCTTT.

V and J are TRBV5-4 and TRBJ2-5; 8 bases align to TRBD1. The CDR3 runs 14 residues. The germline V gene has CDR1 SGHNT and CDR2 YYREEE (reference sequence). Trimming removed 3 bases from V and 7 bases from J; junction bases left unmatched: 8. In nucleotides, the CDR3 is TGTGCCAGCAGCTACGACAGGGGAACGGGGACCCAGTACTTC. Its protein is CASSYDRGTGTQYF.

The table lists this clone with a count of one. This chain joins TRBV7-9 and TRBJ2-3, with 9 nucleotides matching TRBD2. Germline CDR1 is SEHNR and CDR2 is FQNEAQ (reference sequence). V shed 5 bases, J shed 0 bases, and the junction held 6 bases outside the gene matches. The CDR3 extends over 16 amino acids. CDR3 DNA: TGTGCCAGCAGCGTGGGAGCGGGGGGAAGCACAGATACGCAGTATTTT. Amino acid sequence: CASSVGAGGSTDTQYF.

The CDR3 nucleotides are TGTGCCAGCAGCTTGGAACAGGGGGACAACCAAGAGACCCAGTACTTC. Protein product: CASSLEQGDNQETQYF. The genes are TRBV5-8 and TRBJ2-5; 8 bases fit TRBD1. The ends lost 0 bases at V and 0 bases at J; junction bases unmatched: 4. Germline CDR1 SGHTS, CDR2 YDEGEE. The CDR3 covers 16 residues.

This chain connects TRBV28 to TRBJ1-2, with D possibly being TRBD1 (6 bases). The CDR3 is made up of 13 amino acids. Germline V gives CDR1 MDHEN, CDR2 SYDVKM. Trimming took 6 bases from V and 5 from J, leaving 13 bases between them. As DNA, the CDR3 is TGTGCCAGCAGAGTATCAGGGGTTTATGGCTACACCTTC. Amino acids: CASRVSGVYGYTF.

V is TRBV5-4 and J is TRBJ2-2; D possibly corresponds to TRBD2 (5 bases). V lost 0 bases and J 4 bases, leaving 10 bases between the germline ends. The CDR3 runs 15 residues. CDR1 and CDR2 from the germline V gene are SGHNT and YYREEE (reference sequence). For the CDR3, the DNA is TGTGCCAGCAGCTTGGAAGGGAGAGGCACCGGGGAGCTGTTTTTT. Translating it yields CASSLEGRGTGELFF.

V gene TRBV5-4 combines with J gene TRBJ2-2; D not certain. Trimming shortened V by 1 base and J by 1 base, and 8 bases separated the two germline ends. Germline assignment: CDR1 SGHNT and CDR2 YYREEE (reference sequence). This CDR3 region has 15 residues. The CDR3 sequence: CASSLYRKNTGELFF. CDR3 coding DNA: TGTGCCAGCAGCTTGTACAGAAAGAACACCGGGGAGCTGTTTTTT. Full variable domain (remainder filled in from reference TRBV5-4 and TRBJ2-2): ETGVTQSPTHLIKTRGQQVTLRCSSQSGHNTVSWYQQALGQGPQFIFQYYREEENGRGNFPPRFSGLQFPNYSSELNVNALELDDSALYLCASSLYRKNTGELFFGEGSRLTVL.

The chain uses TRBV7-6 and TRBJ2-1; TRBD2 aligns across 10 bases. V lost 2 bases to trimming and J lost 8 bases; unmatched junction nucleotides: 9. The CDR3 totals 16 residues. Germline V lookup: CDR1 SGHVS, CDR2 FNYEAQ. CDR3 DNA: TGTGCCAGCAGCTTAAGGACTAGCGGATTGGGCCATGAGCAGTTCTTC. This translates into CASSLRTSGLGHEQFF.